Each of the 2 T cell receptor beta chains below was sequenced from the same sample in a study of breast tumors, draining lymph nodes, adjacent tissues. Breast cancer patients provided tissue from their axillary draining lymph nodes. Using its own MiXCR run on the multiplex PCR reads, TCRdb lists one record per CDR3 protein. The data contain around 130,000 distinct CDR3 sequences, nearly 20% of them singletons. The sequencing sample was made of axillary lymph node tissue. The receptor set was obtained from a female donor with breast cancer. Some clones in this sample may be carry-over from other donors' samples.

There are many counts of this clonotype. The J gene is TRBJ2-7, the V gene TRBV15; 7 nucleotides match TRBD2. V trimming: 5 bases; J trimming: 4 bases; junction bases outside the gene matches: 11. CDR1 LNHNV and CDR2 YYDKDF come from the germline V gene (reference sequence). The CDR3 length is 15 residues. The CDR3 loop reads CATSARGGNSYEQYF. The CDR3 DNA follows: TGTGCCACCAGCGCCCGGGGAGGGAATTCTTACGAGCAGTACTTC.

This clonotype was seen at least ten times. V and J are TRBV6-1 and TRBJ1-6, with D perhaps TRBD1 (6 bases). Germline V gene data show CDR1 as MNHNS and CDR2 as SASEGT. The CDR3 totals 16 residues. The ends were cut back, 7 bases at V and 5 bases at J, with 18 bases in the middle. CDR3 DNA sequence: TGTGCCAGCAAAAGACGCACAGGGCGTGATAATTCACCCCTCCACTTT. Protein sequence: CASKRRTGRDNSPLHF.